This TCR beta chain comes out of a study of T cell responses to AZD1222 COVID-19 vaccine. On the study more broadly: Timing groups of about 4 and about 12 weeks for second doses were pooled. Overall study findings and caveats: Sampling that yielded the repertoires occurred only after the peak T cell response. The donor group comprised mostly white British people and more females; the analysis possibly underestimated clonal diversity.

The germline V gene has CDR1 SGHRS and CDR2 YFSETQ. Trimming removed 1 base from V and 2 bases from J, with 10 bases in between. This CDR3 region has 14 residues. For this clone: Its antigen is not identified.

Produced via immunoSEQ multiplex PCR; TCRdb's table is partial and in-frame only. The sample comprises 95,000 to 150,000 clones, approximately 90% of which are singletons, and approximately 8.1% rests with the top ten. The sequences come from peripheral blood, collected on day 0 of AZD1222 vaccination. The sequence was obtained from an adult in good health. V and J are TRBV5-1 and TRBJ2-7, with D unresolved. DNA of the CDR3: TGCGCCAGCAGCTTGAATGGGCCGACCTACGAGCAGTACTTC. It is translated as CASSLNGPTYEQYF.